This T cell receptor beta chain was identified in a study of control samples from healthy donors and cancer patients. Libraries were prepared by immunoSEQ multiplex PCR; TCRdb keeps only in-frame clonotypes and omits some of them. Here the sample spans tens of thousands of clones, roughly 65% being singletons. The length of the CDR3 is 13 residues. Germline V lookup: CDR1 SNHLY, CDR2 FYNNEI. The V end was cut by 5 bases, the J end by 7 bases, with 15 bases between. This receptor was taken from a male donor with melanoma. This chain joins TRBV2 and TRBJ2-7, with a tentative D call TRBD1 (5 bases). Sequencing was carried out using formalin-fixed, paraffin-embedded tissue. CDR3 DNA sequence: TGTGCCAGCAGTAGCCAAGGGGTGGGGGAGCAGTACTTC. It encodes CASSSQGVGEQYF.